This paragraph reports one T cell receptor (beta chain). A much larger clone lies one base from this, so it may be a read error. The TCR beta CDR3 regions underwent amplification using RNA transcripts as the source. The study used the HTBI primer set for a first-round RT-PCR of the TCR CDR3. One entry per CDR3 protein, called by TCRdb with MiXCR from the multiplex PCR reads. The repertoire has 500,000 to 700,000 distinct CDR3 sequences, 16% of them found once; the top ten carry 15% to 20%. This sample holds PBMCs from approximately 9 ml fresh peripheral blood. This record belongs to a study of T cells in Graves' hyperthyroidism and ophthalmopathy. Deletions cut 1 base from V and 8 bases from J, with 8 bases between. Germline-derived CDR1 and CDR2 are DFQATT and SNEGSKA (reference sequence). This CDR3 is 11 amino acids long.

The chain is built from TRBV20-1 and TRBJ1-2; D is uncertain. The sample was blood. The clonotype originates from a woman aged 18-30 years with Graves' hyperthyroidism. For the CDR3, the DNA is TGCAGTGCTAGAGTTCCACCCGGCTACACCTTC. Protein: CSARVPPGYTF.